The subject of this entry is one T cell receptor (beta chain). Its cognate antigen has yet to be identified. Nothing much larger sits one base from this clone, and base qualities are not available. The sample is drawn from a study of radiotherapy plus CTLA-4 blockade in lung cancer (dated by TCRdb to the late 2010s). Regarding the study in general: Objective responses occurred in 18% of enrolled patients, and about 33% achieved disease control. The paper's findings and limits, for the study overall: Early dynamic changes in blood T cell clones, together with increased serum interferon-beta after radiation, were reported as the strongest predictors of response. After treatment with radiotherapy and ipilimumab, TCR clones that came from tumors expanded in the peripheral blood.

The library was built by means of the immunoSEQ multiplex PCR assay. Here the immuneACCESS table is served through TCRdb, limited to in-frame sequences with V and J called. Missing clones are a known gap in these copies; in checked studies unresolved V genes cover under half, and the rest lacks a known reason. The sample table lists tens of thousands of clones, about 78% of them with a count of one. The ten largest clones take up approximately 22% of the sample. Focal radiation therapy combined with CTLA-4 blockade (ipilimumab) was tested in patients with chemo-refractory metastatic non-small-cell lung cancer. CDR1 and CDR2 (KGHSH, LQKENI) derive from the germline V gene. The CDR3, cysteine through phenylalanine, is 14 amino acids long. The kept DNA is CDR3 alone, 42 bases in frame from the first base. After removal of 2 bases from V and 6 bases from J, the junction retains 5 bases not matched to a gene.

The source material was peripheral blood, sampled from a patient treated with radiotherapy plus ipilimumab. The sequence was collected from a human donor with non-small cell lung cancer whose response to radiotherapy plus ipilimumab could not be evaluated. Some clones in this sample may be carry-over from other donors' samples. The chain employs TRBV18 and TRBJ2-7; 9 bases in between match TRBD1. The nucleotide sequence reads as follows: TGTGCCAGCTCACCATCCGGACAGGGGAGCGAGCAGTACTTC. It codes for CASSPSGQGSEQYF.